This TCR beta chain came from a study of T-cell memory formation after mild COVID-19. For the study at large: The two donors had largely donor-specific TCR clusters. Regarding the study as a whole: A balance of CD4 and CD8 characterized clones contracting day 15 to 85, whereas later expanders leaned CD4+. That cross-reactive memory joined was suggested by some responding clones appearing in pre-infection memory.

TCRdb passed the 5' RACE reads through MiXCR, listing each CDR3 protein once. The sample yields fewer than 200,000 distinct CDR3 sequences, roughly 13% seen once. Trimming stripped 4 bases from V and 1 base from J, with 9 bases between. The CDR3 runs 14 residues. Germline V gives CDR1 SGHTA, CDR2 FQGNSA. This clonotype was found many times. Its antigen remains unknown. The sequence was collected from a young man who had mild COVID-19 (a few samples of this study predate the infection). Cell type and time point are not known. Sequenced material: PBMCs or a T cell subset sorted from them (not recorded which). The V gene is TRBV7-2, the J gene TRBJ2-3; no firm D call. The CDR3 here is CASSYGYGTDTQYF. CDR3 coding DNA: TGTGCCAGCAGCTATGGCTACGGCACAGATACGCAGTATTTT. The full variable domain, its missing parts supplied by reference TRBV7-2 and TRBJ2-3, is GAGVSQSPSNKVTEKGKDVELRCDPISGHTALYWYRQSLGQGLEFLIYFQGNSAPDKSGLPSDRFSAERTGGSVSTLTIQRTQQEDSAVYLCASSYGYGTDTQYFGPGTRLTVL.